Listed below are T cell receptor beta chains from one sample, sequenced in a study of T cells after somatic rescue of genetic block. Clones were sequenced by immunoSEQ multiplex PCR, and TCRdb holds only the in-frame ones, with some missing. This table holds 110,000 or so clones, 90% to 95% found once. The sequencing input was peripheral blood mononuclear cells (PBMCs). The receptor source for this set is a woman aged 18-29 years. Both conserved end residues are part of each CDR3. A D gene is named only where the DNA matches it firmly. Clone size is stated in some rows and not others, as once, few, many or a class when expanded.

len	d_gene	j_gene	abundance	v_gene	CDR3aa	CDR3nt
16	-	TRBJ1-1	-	TRBV11-3	CASSLVPGEVDTEAFF	TGTGCCAGCAGCTTAGTTCCAGGGGAGGTTGACACTGAAGCTTTCTTT
17	-	TRBJ1-3	-	TRBV5-5	CASSFRREGPPGNTIYF	TGTGCCAGCAGCTTTAGGAGGGAGGGACCCCCTGGAAACACCATATATTTT
16	TRBD1	TRBJ2-2	-	TRBV7-2	CASKPRPGGRDGELFF	TGTGCCAGCAAGCCTCGGCCAGGGGGCCGTGACGGGGAGCTGTTTTTT
16	TRBD1	TRBJ1-2	-	TRBV18	CASSLGKRQGDYGYTF	TGTGCCAGCTCACTAGGAAAAAGACAGGGCGACTATGGCTACACCTTC
13	-	TRBJ2-5	-	TRBV29-1	CSVDQGGSETQYF	TGCAGCGTTGATCAGGGGGGGTCAGAGACCCAGTACTTC
13	-	TRBJ1-3	-	TRBV10-3	CAISSASGNTIYF	TGTGCCATCTCCTCGGCGTCTGGAAACACCATATATTTT
16	-	TRBJ1-6	few	TRBV7-8	CASRTTGRTQNSPLHF	TGTGCCAGCAGAACGACCGGGCGGACCCAGAATTCACCCCTCCACTTT
14	-	TRBJ2-2	-	TRBV5-5	CASSFDLSTGELFF	TGTGCCAGCAGCTTTGACTTGTCTACCGGGGAGCTGTTTTTT
12	-	TRBJ2-1	-	TRBV5-6	CASNTLNNEQFF	TGTGCCAGCAACACACTAAACAATGAGCAGTTCTTC
14	-	TRBJ2-7	-	TRBV2	CASSEGSSSYEQYF	TGTGCCAGCAGTGAAGGCTCCTCTTCCTACGAGCAGTACTTC
13	TRBD1	TRBJ1-5	-	TRBV19	CASSQGAGQPQHF	TGTGCCAGTAGTCAGGGGGCAGGTCAGCCCCAGCATTTT
16	-	TRBJ1-2	-	TRBV10-1	CASGPGAGTLNYGYTF	TGCGCCAGCGGGCCTGGAGCAGGGACCCTTAACTATGGCTACACCTTC
14	TRBD1	TRBJ2-7	-	TRBV27	CASSFLGQGDIQYF	TGTGCCAGCAGTTTCTTAGGACAGGGCGACATCCAGTACTTC
17	-	TRBJ1-1	-	TRBV4-1	CASSEEEQVLVNTEAFF	TGCGCCAGCAGCGAGGAAGAACAGGTACTTGTGAACACTGAAGCTTTCTTT
13	-	TRBJ2-3	once	TRBV4-1	CASTDGAGDTQYF	TGCGCCAGCACTGATGGGGCCGGAGATACGCAGTATTTT
14	TRBD1	TRBJ2-7	few	TRBV14	CASSHTAGGQAEYF	TGTGCCAGCAGCCATACAGCAGGGGGACAGGCGGAGTACTTC
15	-	TRBJ1-1	once	TRBV6-5	CASSYTPADEAEAFF	TGTGCCAGCAGTTACACCCCCGCCGACGAAGCTGAAGCTTTCTTT
17	TRBD2	TRBJ2-7	-	TRBV5-4	CASTLGGGGKSSYEQYF	TGTGCCAGCACCCTCGGCGGGGGAGGGAAGTCGAGCTACGAGCAGTACTTC
15	-	TRBJ1-4	-	TRBV4-3	CASSQDYRFNEKLFF	TGCGCCAGCAGCCAAGACTACAGGTTCAATGAAAAACTGTTTTTT
16	-	TRBJ2-3	once	TRBV5-6	CASSLVPSTSTDTQYF	TGTGCCAGCAGCTTGGTGCCGAGTACTAGCACAGATACGCAGTATTTT
15	TRBD2	TRBJ2-2	-	TRBV6-5	CASTPGLAGAGELFF	TGTGCCAGTACTCCGGGACTAGCGGGCGCCGGGGAGCTGTTTTTT
13	TRBD2	TRBJ2-3	-	TRBV18	CASSPAGGGTQYF	TGTGCCAGCTCACCAGCGGGGGGCGGTACGCAGTATTTT
14	-	TRBJ2-3	-	TRBV10-3	CAISESVGTDTQYF	TGTGCCATCAGTGAGTCAGTGGGCACAGATACGCAGTATTTT
15	TRBD1	TRBJ2-7	-	TRBV27	CASSFGQGVTREQYF	TGTGCCAGCAGTTTCGGGCAGGGGGTTACCCGCGAGCAGTACTTC
15	-	TRBJ1-2	-	TRBV5-1	CASSLDEVGGYGYTF	TGCGCCAGCAGCTTGGACGAGGTAGGCGGCTATGGCTACACCTTC
12	TRBD2	TRBJ2-3	-	TRBV14	CATGGTTDTQYF	TGTGCCACGGGAGGGACGACAGATACGCAGTATTTT
12	-	TRBJ1-5	-	TRBV19	CASRGTDQPQHF	TGTGCCAGTAGGGGTACCGACCAGCCCCAGCATTTT
16	-	TRBJ1-3	-	TRBV7-9	CASRGSGWDSGNTIYF	TGTGCCAGCAGGGGGTCAGGGTGGGACTCTGGAAACACCATATATTTT
18	-	TRBJ1-5	once	TRBV19	CASSIGLSRLAGQKPQHF	TGTGCCAGTAGTATAGGGTTGTCTCGGTTGGCAGGACAAAAGCCCCAGCATTTT
12	-	TRBJ1-3	-	TRBV19	CASSIHGNTIYF	TGTGCCAGTAGTATCCACGGAAACACCATATATTTT
15	-	TRBJ2-7	-	TRBV2	CASRTDVSFSYEQYF	TGTGCCAGCAGGACGGATGTGTCGTTCTCCTACGAGCAGTACTTC
14	TRBD1	TRBJ2-1	-	TRBV29-1	CSAATGSSYNEQFF	TGCAGCGCCGCGACAGGGAGCTCCTACAATGAGCAGTTCTTC
16	-	TRBJ2-1	once	TRBV5-4	CASSLGGPSSYNEQFF	TGTGCCAGCAGCTTGGGGGGGCCGAGCTCCTACAATGAGCAGTTCTTC
14	-	TRBJ1-2	-	TRBV9	CASSLEALSYGYTF	TGTGCCAGCAGCCTCGAGGCGCTTTCCTATGGCTACACCTTC
16	-	TRBJ2-7	-	TRBV5-4	CASSPTTVSSYEEQYF	TGTGCCAGCAGCCCCACGACAGTGTCATCCTACGAAGAGCAGTACTTC
13	-	TRBJ1-2	-	TRBV30	CAWSVQEGNGYTF	TGTGCCTGGAGTGTACAGGAAGGGAACGGCTACACCTTC
14	TRBD1	TRBJ1-2	-	TRBV19	CASSLGQGAYGYTF	TGTGCCAGTAGCCTGGGACAGGGGGCTTATGGCTACACCTTC
12	-	TRBJ2-1	few	TRBV30	CAWSPTRNEQFF	TGTGCCTGGAGTCCTACCAGGAATGAGCAGTTCTTC
15	TRBD1	TRBJ1-4	-	TRBV6-1	CASSEAGTGNEKLFF	TGTGCCAGCAGTGAAGCGGGGACAGGGAATGAAAAACTGTTTTTT
14	-	TRBJ2-3	-	TRBV7-3	CASGPVPGTDTQYF	TGTGCCAGCGGCCCCGTTCCTGGCACAGATACGCAGTATTTT
12	-	TRBJ2-1	-	TRBV6-5	CASSSSGGEQFF	TGTGCCAGCAGTTCTTCTGGGGGTGAGCAGTTCTTC
14	-	TRBJ1-5	-	TRBV12-5	CASGLWGGSQPQHF	TGTGCTAGTGGTCTTTGGGGAGGTAGTCAGCCCCAGCATTTT
14	-	TRBJ1-6	few	TRBV6-1	CATLVGEVRSPLHF	TGTGCCACCCTGGTAGGGGAGGTAAGGTCACCCCTCCACTTT
15	-	TRBJ2-3	-	TRBV5-1	CASSFTQGRTDTQYF	TGCGCCAGCAGCTTTACACAGGGCCGCACAGATACGCAGTATTTT
15	-	TRBJ1-5	-	TRBV5-8	CASSLSVNVNQPQHF	TGTGCCAGCAGCCTTTCTGTGAACGTCAATCAGCCCCAGCATTTT
14	-	TRBJ2-3	-	TRBV30	CAWSVSLVTDTQYF	TGTGCCTGGAGTGTCTCCCTTGTGACAGATACGCAGTATTTT
13	-	TRBJ2-7	-	TRBV2	CASSEQGFNEQYF	TGTGCCAGCAGTGAACAGGGGTTCAACGAGCAGTACTTC
14	TRBD1	TRBJ1-1	-	TRBV6-5	CASSSRTGNTEAFF	TGTGCCAGCAGTTCACGGACAGGGAACACTGAAGCTTTCTTT
14	-	TRBJ1-4	-	TRBV10-3	CAISEPGGQEKLFF	TGTGCCATCAGTGAACCCGGGGGGCAGGAAAAACTGTTTTTT
15	-	TRBJ2-7	-	TRBV15	CATSTDPGLSYEQYF	TGTGCCACCAGCACCGATCCCGGGTTGTCCTACGAGCAGTACTTC
13	-	TRBJ1-1	-	TRBV6-5	CASSYPEGTEAFF	TGTGCCAGCAGTTACCCCGAAGGGACTGAAGCTTTCTTT
14	-	TRBJ1-1	once	TRBV13	CASSLGQGQVEAFF	TGTGCCAGCAGCTTAGGACAGGGCCAAGTTGAAGCTTTCTTT
14	-	TRBJ2-1	-	TRBV6-6	CASWRGEINNEQFF	TGTGCCAGCTGGCGGGGAGAAATAAACAATGAGCAGTTCTTC
15	-	TRBJ2-3	once	TRBV7-2	CASSLLGGRTDTQYF	TGTGCCAGCAGCTTACTTGGGGGCCGCACAGATACGCAGTATTTT
12	-	TRBJ1-2	-	TRBV5-1	CASSLGPAGYTF	TGCGCCAGCAGCTTGGGTCCAGCCGGCTACACCTTC